A selection of T cell receptor beta chains follows, all from one sample in a study of shared clonotypes between healthy human individuals. Sequencing was performed with immunoSEQ multiplex PCR; in TCRdb, only in-frame clones are kept and a portion is missing. Of roughly 1,000,000 clones in the sample, around 82% were seen once. The sample was memory CD4+ T cells from PBMCs. These receptors originate from a man aged 18 to 30 in good health. Some clones in this sample may be carry-over from other donors' samples. The CDR3 runs from the conserved cysteine through the conserved F or W. A D gene is named only where the DNA matches it firmly. Only part of the rows carry a size: once, few, many, or a class if the clone is expanded.

length,D,size,V,J,CDR3,DNA
13,TRBD1,-,TRBV27,TRBJ2-7,CASSLAGTEQQYF,TGTGCCAGCAGTTTAGCCGGGACAGAACAGCAGTACTTC
15,-,-,TRBV2,TRBJ2-1,CASSGRTFGFNEQFF,TGTGCCAGCAGTGGGAGGACTTTCGGTTTCAATGAGCAGTTCTTC
15,-,-,TRBV6-5,TRBJ1-1,CASRGRVRGLAEAFF,TGTGCCAGCAGGGGGCGCGTCAGGGGCCTCGCTGAAGCTTTCTTT
16,-,-,TRBV7-2,TRBJ2-7,CASSSTRTWSSYEQYF,TGTGCCAGCAGCTCAACCAGGACTTGGAGCTCCTACGAGCAGTACTTC
16,TRBD2,-,TRBV13,TRBJ2-5,CASSLWGTTGEETQYF,TGTGCCAGCAGCTTATGGGGGACTACTGGGGAGGAGACCCAGTACTTC
14,-,-,TRBV7-2,TRBJ1-1,CASSPQEGNTEAFF,TGTGCCAGCAGCCCCCAGGAGGGGAACACTGAAGCTTTCTTT
14,-,few,TRBV5-1,TRBJ2-7,CASSLQTATYEQYF,TGCGCCAGCAGCTTACAGACAGCCACTTACGAGCAGTACTTC
13,-,-,TRBV28,TRBJ2-7,CASKPGSLYEQYF,TGTGCCAGCAAACCAGGGTCCTTATACGAGCAGTACTTC
13,TRBD2,-,TRBV27,TRBJ2-1,CVAGVYGYNEQFF,TGTGTCGCGGGGGTATACGGGTACAATGAGCAGTTCTTC
19,-,-,TRBV12-2,TRBJ1-5,CASRLGREDGTLGNQPQHF,TGTGCAAGTCGCTTAGGAAGGGAGGACGGGACCCTGGGCAATCAGCCCCAGCATTTT
12,-,-,TRBV7-2,TRBJ2-3,CASRPDSDTQYF,TGTGCCAGCAGACCAGATTCAGATACGCAGTATTTT
15,TRBD2,few,TRBV2,TRBJ2-7,CASSEAPSGSYEQYF,TGTGCCAGCAGTGAAGCGCCTAGCGGGAGCTACGAGCAGTACTTC
14,-,-,TRBV2,TRBJ1-4,CASSGGLRSEKLFF,TGTGCCAGCAGTGGGGGGCTTCGAAGTGAAAAACTGTTTTTT
18,TRBD2,-,TRBV18,TRBJ2-3,CASSPLFTAGGGTDTQYF,TGTGCCAGCTCACCGCTATTTACGGCGGGAGGAGGCACAGATACGCAGTATTTT
14,TRBD2,few,TRBV2,TRBJ2-1,CASKTSGTSNEQFF,TGTGCCAGCAAGACTAGCGGGACCTCCAATGAGCAGTTCTTC
13,-,-,TRBV28,TRBJ1-2,CATTPPGVYGYTF,TGTGCCACCACGCCCCCTGGGGTCTATGGCTACACCTTC
16,-,once,TRBV5-5,TRBJ1-3,CASSLEGPLPGNTIYF,TGTGCCAGCAGCTTGGAGGGACCCCTCCCTGGAAACACCATATATTTT
15,TRBD1,-,TRBV2,TRBJ2-7,CASSLEGQGANEQYF,TGTGCCAGCAGTCTGGAGGGACAGGGGGCCAACGAGCAGTACTTC
16,-,-,TRBV6-5,TRBJ2-2,CASSYSWVPNTGELFF,TGTGCCAGCAGTTACTCGTGGGTACCGAACACCGGGGAGCTGTTTTTT
13,-,-,TRBV29-1,TRBJ2-1,CSVEGLVFNEQFF,TGCAGCGTTGAAGGACTAGTTTTCAATGAGCAGTTCTTC
15,-,once,TRBV14,TRBJ1-2,CASSQDTRGLYGYTF,TGTGCCAGCAGCCAAGACACCAGGGGCCTCTATGGCTACACCTTC
15,TRBD2,-,TRBV5-4,TRBJ2-7,CASSAGTSGNYEQYF,TGTGCCAGCAGCGCAGGGACTAGCGGAAATTACGAGCAGTACTTC
14,TRBD2,-,TRBV30,TRBJ2-1,CAWRTSGSTNEQFF,TGTGCCTGGAGAACTAGCGGGAGCACTAATGAGCAGTTCTTC
14,-,-,TRBV7-2,TRBJ2-3,CASSLGGLTDTQYF,TGTGCCAGCAGCTTAGGGGGGTTGACAGATACGCAGTATTTT
17,-,many,TRBV7-2,TRBJ1-4,CASSLKRPMGEREKLFF,TGTGCCAGCAGCTTAAAGAGACCTATGGGGGAACGTGAAAAACTGTTTTTT
16,-,-,TRBV5-1,TRBJ2-2,CASSLGRLERAGELFF,TGCGCCAGCAGCTTGGGCCGACTAGAGCGGGCCGGGGAGCTGTTTTTT
19,-,-,TRBV27,TRBJ1-2,CASSKLPSGTVPSSVGYTF,TGTGCCAGCAGTAAACTGCCCTCCGGGACGGTACCCTCCTCGGTCGGCTACACCTTC
15,-,once,TRBV5-1,TRBJ2-3,CASFPGTATTDTQYF,TGCGCCAGCTTTCCCGGGACTGCTACCACAGATACGCAGTATTTT
14,TRBD2,once,TRBV9,TRBJ2-2,CASRGLASTGELFF,TGTGCCAGCCGCGGACTAGCGAGCACCGGGGAGCTGTTTTTT
15,-,-,TRBV5-1,TRBJ2-1,CASNRTPNLYNEQFF,TGCGCCAGCAACCGGACCCCGAACCTCTACAATGAGCAGTTCTTC
15,-,-,TRBV4-3,TRBJ2-1,CASSQDEVEGREQFF,TGCGCCAGCAGCCAAGATGAGGTTGAAGGCCGTGAGCAGTTCTTC
13,TRBD1,-,TRBV6-5,TRBJ2-1,CASRGTAYNEQFF,TGTGCCAGCAGGGGGACAGCCTACAATGAGCAGTTCTTC
13,-,-,TRBV11-1,TRBJ2-2,CASSLANTGELFF,TGTGCCAGCAGCTTAGCGAACACCGGGGAGCTGTTTTTT
15,TRBD2,-,TRBV6-1,TRBJ2-1,CASCQAGGRYNEQFF,TGTGCCAGTTGCCAAGCGGGAGGGAGGTACAATGAGCAGTTCTTC
14,-,-,TRBV30,TRBJ2-7,CAWSTTRSGGEQYF,TGTGCCTGGAGTACGACGAGGTCTGGGGGCGAGCAGTACTTC
15,-,-,TRBV6-6,TRBJ2-7,CASSYGSDPSYEQYF,TGTGCCAGCAGTTACGGTAGCGATCCTTCCTACGAGCAGTACTTC
18,-,-,TRBV7-8,TRBJ2-7,CASSLARRGSPPSYEQYF,TGTGCCAGCAGCTTAGCGCGTCGTGGCTCACCCCCTTCCTACGAGCAGTACTTC
14,-,few,TRBV2,TRBJ2-3,CASIRRDNTDTQYF,TGTGCCAGCATTCGAAGGGACAACACAGATACGCAGTATTTT
17,TRBD2,-,TRBV4-2,TRBJ2-3,CASSQGKASGSTDTQYF,TGTGCCAGCAGCCAAGGAAAGGCTAGCGGTTCAACAGATACGCAGTATTTT
17,TRBD2,-,TRBV7-3,TRBJ2-5,CASSKRASGGAQETQYF,TGTGCCAGCTCGAAGAGGGCTAGCGGAGGGGCGCAAGAGACCCAGTACTTC
13,-,-,TRBV6-1,TRBJ2-6,CASSEAIGNVLTF,TGTGCCAGCAGTGAAGCGATCGGCAACGTCCTGACTTTC
14,TRBD2,-,TRBV5-1,TRBJ2-1,CASSSFTTSGEQFF,TGCGCCAGCAGCTCCTTTACAACTAGCGGCGAGCAGTTCTTC
12,-,-,TRBV5-1,TRBJ2-7,CASSLLRDEQYF,TGCGCCAGCAGCTTGTTGAGGGACGAGCAGTACTTC
16,-,once,TRBV28,TRBJ1-1,CASRYPTDSMGNEAFF,TGTGCCAGCAGGTACCCGACCGACAGTATGGGGAATGAAGCTTTCTTT
15,-,-,TRBV19,TRBJ1-2,CASSSDSQRGYGYTF,TGTGCCAGTAGTTCAGACTCCCAGAGGGGCTATGGCTACACCTTC
14,TRBD1,-,TRBV7-2,TRBJ2-7,CASSFLGTAYEQYF,TGTGCCAGCAGCTTCCTCGGGACAGCCTACGAGCAGTACTTC
16,TRBD1,-,TRBV7-2,TRBJ1-3,CASSFFGQAPGNTIYF,TGTGCCAGCAGCTTCTTCGGACAGGCCCCCGGAAACACCATATATTTT
15,TRBD2,-,TRBV7-2,TRBJ2-7,CASSWPAGGTYEQYF,TGTGCCAGCAGCTGGCCGGCGGGGGGCACATACGAGCAGTACTTC
15,TRBD2,few,TRBV7-2,TRBJ2-7,CASRSGTSGVYEQYF,TGTGCCAGCAGGTCCGGGACTAGCGGGGTCTACGAGCAGTACTTC
16,-,-,TRBV28,TRBJ2-1,CASRPNSRGSYNEQFF,TGTGCCAGCAGACCGAACTCACGGGGCTCCTACAATGAGCAGTTCTTC
14,-,-,TRBV5-1,TRBJ1-3,CASSLTLSGNTIYF,TGCGCCAGCAGCTTAACACTCTCTGGAAACACCATATATTTT
13,-,-,TRBV7-2,TRBJ1-1,CASSPGQLTVAFF,TGTGCCAGCAGCCCCGGCCAGTTAACGGTAGCTTTCTTT
15,-,-,TRBV6-1,TRBJ2-1,CASSGTGSSYNEQFF,TGTGCCAGCAGTGGGACGGGGAGCTCCTACAATGAGCAGTTCTTC
17,TRBD2,-,TRBV5-4,TRBJ2-7,CASSPGGTSGPGGEQYF,TGTGCCAGCAGCCCAGGCGGGACTAGCGGCCCAGGTGGAGAGCAGTACTTC
13,-,-,TRBV10-1,TRBJ2-2,CASSDRNTGELFF,TGCGCCAGCAGTGACAGGAACACCGGGGAGCTGTTTTTT